A single sample is the source of the 27 T cell receptor beta chains below, sequenced in a study of blood T cells in healthy people across ages. The use of a sample-barcoded 5' primer and a J-beta primer mix characterized a second PCR of 7 to 11 cycles. TCRdb reprocessed the 5' RACE reads via MiXCR and lists one record per CDR3 protein. This sample has hundreds of thousands of distinct CDR3 sequences, with under 30% found just once. The sequenced sample was blood. The receptors come from a woman of 80 years or more in good health.

Points on this clonotype: One end of the junction is discordant with germline, which a read error may explain. This chain links TRBV7-9 with TRBJ1-6, with 8 bases that match TRBD1. Germline V gives CDR1 SEHNR, CDR2 FQNEAQ (reference sequence). This CDR3 contains 13 residues. The CDR3 DNA reads TGTACCAGCAGCGCAGGGGGCTCCTCACCCCTCCACTTT. This translates into CTSSAGGSSPLHF.

The chain couples TRBV13 to TRBJ2-2, with TRBD2 matching 9 bases. The CDR3 spans 15 residues. CDR1 is PRHDT, CDR2 FYEKMQ, per germline (reference sequence). J was trimmed by 5 bases and V by 4 bases; bases with no gene match: 5. The CDR3 sequence: CASSSQSGRTGELFF. CDR3 DNA sequence: TGTGCCAGCAGCTCCCAGAGCGGGAGGACCGGGGAGCTGTTTTTT. The full variable domain, rest sourced from reference TRBV13 and TRBJ2-2, is AAGVIQSPRHLIKEKRETATLKCYPIPRHDTVYWYQQGPGQDPQFLISFYEKMQSDKGSIPDRFSAQQFSDYHSELNMSSLELGDSALYFCASSSQSGRTGELFFGEGSRLTVL.

In this sample, this clonotype turned up many times. The V and J genes are TRBV28 and TRBJ2-3; 8 bases are a match to TRBD1. The V and J ends lost 8 bases and 6 bases, in that order; junction bases with no gene match: 13. The length of the CDR3 is 15 residues. Germline lookup yields CDR1 MDHEN and CDR2 SYDVKM. The CDR3 is CASAESRGPVDTQYF. DNA for the CDR3: TGTGCCAGCGCGGAATCCAGGGGGCCCGTCGATACGCAGTATTTT. The full variable domain, with the rest looked up from reference TRBV28 and TRBJ2-3, is DVKVTQSSRYLVKRTGEKVFLECVQDMDHENMFWYRQDPGLGLRLIYFSYDVKMKEKGDIPEGYSVSREKKERFSLILESASTNQTSMYLCASAESRGPVDTQYFGPGTRLTVL.

This clonotype was observed many times. The DNA of the CDR3 is TGTGCCAGCAGTGTCCACAGGGGGCAGGCAGATACGCAGTATTTT. Protein: CASSVHRGQADTQYF. The chain links TRBV25-1 to TRBJ2-3, with 9 bases identical to TRBD1. CDR3 size: 15 residues. Germline CDR1 and CDR2: MGHDK and SYGVNS. J gave up 4 bases and V 4 bases, and 6 bases lay outside the gene matches.

This clonotype showed up just a few times. This chain joins TRBV20-1 and TRBJ1-4, with a possible D match to TRBD1 (6 bases). V lost 2 bases to trimming and J lost 4 bases, with 14 bases between them. CDR3 length: 15 amino acids. Germline CDR1 is DFQATT and CDR2 is SNEGSKA (reference sequence). CDR3 residues: CSARMGGGINEKLFF. CDR3 nucleotides: TGCAGTGCTAGAATGGGGGGCGGGATTAATGAAAAACTGTTTTTT.

This clonotype was seen repeatedly, ten times or more. V and J are TRBV12-1 and TRBJ2-4; the table's D call of TRBD2 was not tested on the DNA. TRBV12-1 is noted as a pseudogene. The CDR3 extends over 14 amino acids. CDR3 sequence: CASSYGRAGNIQYF. The CDR3 DNA is TGTGCCAGCAGCTACGGACGGGCGGGAAACATTCAGTACTTC.

Points on this clonotype: This clone may be a read error of a much larger clone one base away. This sequence joins TRBV10-3 and TRBJ2-5; a possible D gene is TRBD1 (5 bases). CDR1 is ENHRY, CDR2 SYGVKD, per germline. The CDR3 is 14 amino acids. V dropped 7 bases and J dropped 11 bases, with 23 bases sitting between them. In DNA form, the CDR3 reads TGTGCCATCACCTATGGGGCGACCTACAATGAGCAGTACTTC. The encoded protein is CAITYGATYNEQYF.

This clonotype was observed at least ten times. This chain joins TRBV10-3 and TRBJ2-1; 7 nucleotides align to TRBD1. CDR3 size: 14 residues. Trimming removed 6 bases from V and 0 bases from J; junction bases left unmatched: 2. Germline V gene sequence: CDR1 ENHRY, CDR2 SYGVKD. The CDR3 DNA reads as TGTGCCATCAGGGGGACAGACTCCTACAATGAGCAGTTCTTC. Its protein is CAIRGTDSYNEQFF.

This chain links TRBV7-2 with TRBJ2-7; 7 bases match TRBD2. With 1 base clipped from V and 2 bases from J, the junction kept 5 bases outside the gene matches. The CDR3 loop spans 15 amino acids. Germline values: CDR1 SGHTA, CDR2 FQGNSA. CDR3 bases: TGTGCCAGCAGCTTAGTTCCTAGCGGAACCTACGAGCAGTACTTC. This encodes CASSLVPSGTYEQYF.

This clonotype was seen many times. This chain uses TRBV7-9 with TRBJ2-1; D is ambiguous. Germline V gene sequence: CDR1 SEHNR, CDR2 FQNEAQ (reference sequence). The CDR3 is 13 amino acids. Trimming left V 5 bases short and J 7 bases short, with 12 bases between. This CDR3 is CASSPRMANEQFF. CDR3 in DNA: TGTGCCAGCAGCCCTAGGATGGCGAATGAGCAGTTCTTC.

This clonotype occurred many times. The rearrangement links TRBV12-3 or TRBV12-4 to TRBJ2-3; D perhaps matches TRBD2 (5 bases). CDR3 length: 15 residues. V was cut by 6 bases and J by 1 base, with 14 bases left in between. CDR3 sequence: CASRGLGVRTDTQYF. In DNA form, the CDR3 reads TGTGCCAGCAGAGGCCTCGGGGTTCGCACAGATACGCAGTATTTT.

Remarks on this clonotype: This may be a read error, as it is one base from a much larger clone. The chain has TRBV5-6 and TRBJ2-7; D is perhaps TRBD1 (5 bases). The CDR3 has 15 residues. Germline V gene data show CDR1 as SGHDT and CDR2 as YYEEEE. Trimming took 6 bases from V and 0 from J, leaving 16 bases between them. In DNA form, the CDR3 reads TGTGCCAGCATTAAGGCCGACAGCCTCTCCTACGAGCAGTACTTC. Translated, it gives CASIKADSLSYEQYF. The full variable domain, its missing parts supplied by reference TRBV5-6 and TRBJ2-7, is DAGVTQSPTHLIKTRGQQVTLRCSPKSGHDTVSWYQQALGQGPQFIFQYYEEEERQRGNFPDRFSGHQFPNYSSELNVNALLLGDSALYLCASIKADSLSYEQYFGPGTRLTVT.

This clonotype was seen more than once but under ten times. The J gene is TRBJ1-6, the V gene TRBV6-5; D possibly corresponds to TRBD1 (5 bases). The CDR3 spans 14 residues. Trimming took 10 bases from V and 7 from J, leaving 17 bases between them. Germline V CDR1 and CDR2: MNHEY, SVGAGI. This chain's CDR3 is CATTPLSGNSPLHF. Here the CDR3 DNA reads TGTGCCACCACACCCCTTTCAGGGAATTCACCCCTCCACTTT.

This clonotype appeared a single time. V and J are TRBV9 and TRBJ2-5; D may be TRBD2 (5 bases). CDR1 is SGDLS and CDR2 is YYNGEE in the germline V gene. The CDR3 is 14 amino acids. Trimming stripped 0 bases from V and 1 base from J, with 7 bases between. In nucleotides, the CDR3 is TGTGCCAGCAGCGTAGCTGGACTCCAAGAGACCCAGTACTTC. Encoded protein: CASSVAGLQETQYF.

This clonotype was observed a few times. This rearrangement joins TRBV19 to TRBJ1-5, with D possibly being TRBD1 (6 bases). The CDR3 has 16 residues. Germline V gene lookup returns CDR1 LNHDA and CDR2 SQIVND (reference sequence). Trimming shortened V by 2 bases and J by 6 bases, and 17 bases separated the two germline ends. CDR3 DNA sequence: TGTGCCAGTAGTATACCGATCGCGGGGGCTGGTCAGCCCCAGCATTTT. Translation: CASSIPIAGAGQPQHF.

This clonotype has ten or more counts. In DNA form, the CDR3 reads TGTGCCAGCAGTTTATGGGCAGAAGAAAACATTCAGTACTTC. It translates to CASSLWAEENIQYF. The rearrangement links TRBV28 to TRBJ2-4; D is unresolved. Trimming left V 0 bases short and J 5 bases short, with 8 bases between. There are 14 residues in the CDR3. Germline-derived CDR1 and CDR2 are MDHEN and SYDVKM.

The chain links TRBV12-5 to TRBJ2-3, with D unclear. CDR3 length equals 11 residues. CDR1 and CDR2 from the germline V gene are LGHNT and FRNRAP. Trimming left V 5 bases short and J 6 bases short, with 6 bases between. CDR3 DNA: TGTGCTAGTGGTCCTAAGGATACGCAGTATTTT. It is translated as CASGPKDTQYF.

In this sample, this clonotype turned up a few times. This rearrangement joins TRBV6-2 or TRBV6-3 to TRBJ1-6; the match to TRBD1 covers 9 bases. This CDR3 comprises 14 residues. V was pared by 6 bases and J by 10 bases, with 7 bases of the junction left unmatched. From germline, CDR1 is MNHEY and CDR2 SVGEGT. This chain's CDR3 is CASSWDRVVSPLHF. In DNA, the CDR3 is TGTGCCAGCAGCTGGGACAGGGTAGTCTCACCCCTCCACTTT.

The chain is built from TRBV12-3 or TRBV12-4 and TRBJ2-3, with D possibly TRBD2 on 6 matching bases. This CDR3 is 16 amino acids long. V shed 6 bases and J shed 0 bases, with 16 bases lying between them. DNA of the CDR3: TGTGCCAGCAGGGGGGACTTATCCTTGAGCACAGATACGCAGTATTTT. As protein: CASRGDLSLSTDTQYF.

This clonotype has at least ten counts. The J gene is TRBJ2-7, the V gene TRBV27; possible D gene TRBD2, 5 bases. Germline CDR1 and CDR2: MNHEY and SMNVEV (reference sequence). The V end was cut by 5 bases, the J end by 0 bases, with 8 bases between. CDR3 length equals 13 residues. The CDR3 DNA reads as TGTGCCAGCAGTCGCACTAGCTCCTACGAGCAGTACTTC. Its protein product is CASSRTSSYEQYF.

As to this clonotype: A single base separates this from a much larger clone, so it may be a read error. The J gene is TRBJ2-1, the V gene TRBV6-6, with 10 bases fitting TRBD2. The CDR3 contains 14 residues. Losses at the gene ends were 2 bases for V and 9 bases for J; bases not matched to a gene: 4. Per germline, CDR1 MNHNY and CDR2 SVGAGI (reference sequence). The CDR3 loop is CASSYSGGVGEQFF. The CDR3 DNA reads TGTGCCAGCAGTTACAGCGGGGGGGTCGGTGAGCAGTTCTTC.

To note about this clonotype: With a much larger clone just one base away, this may be a read error. The V call is TRBV5-1, the J call TRBJ1-1, with D perhaps matching TRBD1 (5 bases). Germline loops: CDR1 SGHRS, CDR2 YFSETQ. V lost 0 bases and J 3 bases, leaving 9 bases between the germline ends. The CDR3 runs to 14 residues. The CDR3: CASSLVGAHTEAFF. The CDR3 DNA sequence: TGCGCCAGCAGCTTGGTCGGGGCACACACTGAAGCTTTCTTT.

This clonotype was counted at least ten times. This rearrangement joins TRBV28 to TRBJ2-4; perhaps TRBD2 as D (6 bases). CDR3 length: 18 amino acids. The germline V gene encodes CDR1 MDHEN and CDR2 SYDVKM. The ends were cut back, 2 bases at V and 3 bases at J, with 20 bases in the middle. CDR3 sequence reads: CASSLLRNQGLIKNIQYF. In nucleotides, the CDR3 is TGTGCCAGCAGTTTACTAAGGAATCAGGGACTGATCAAAAACATTCAGTACTTC.

The chain is built from TRBV5-5 and TRBJ2-4; 11 bases line up with TRBD1. Germline V gene lookup returns CDR1 SGHKS and CDR2 YYEKEE (reference sequence). CDR3 length equals 15 residues. V lost 5 bases and J lost 6; bases outside the gene matches: 7. The chain's CDR3 is CASRTGTGGRNIQYF. The CDR3 DNA reads as TGTGCCAGCAGGACCGGGACAGGGGGTCGAAACATTCAGTACTTC.

This clonotype was seen only a few times. The rearrangement joins TRBV7-9 to TRBJ1-6, with a weak D call TRBD1 (5 bases). In germline, CDR1 is SEHNR, CDR2 FQNEAQ (reference sequence). The CDR3 has 17 residues. The V end was cut by 3 bases, the J end by 6 bases, with 18 bases between. The CDR3 region is CASSFSHDQGGNSPLHF. The CDR3 DNA follows: TGTGCCAGCAGCTTTAGCCATGACCAGGGCGGTAATTCACCCCTCCACTTT.

This clonotype was counted at least ten times. This sequence joins TRBV5-1 and TRBJ2-3; possible D gene TRBD1, 6 bases. The CDR3 length is 15 residues. The germline V gene encodes CDR1 SGHRS and CDR2 YFSETQ. The V gene lost 4 bases and the J gene lost 0 bases, with 12 bases spanning the gap. DNA for the CDR3: TGCGCCAGCAGCGCGGACAGTGCTAGCACAGATACGCAGTATTTT. It specifies CASSADSASTDTQYF.

This clonotype has a count of ten or more. The V gene is TRBV30, the J gene TRBJ2-5; D is tentatively TRBD1 or TRBD2 (6 bases each). The germline V gene encodes CDR1 GTSNPN and CDR2 SVGIG (reference sequence). The CDR3 contains 12 residues. Between the trimmed V and J ends, which lost 7 bases and 5 bases, there was a span of 14 bases. CDR3 protein: CASLGAGETQYF. The CDR3 nucleotides read TGTGCCTCCTTGGGGGCGGGGGAGACCCAGTACTTC.